This is a list of T cell receptor beta chains from one sample in a study of CD8 T cells in ankylosing spondylitis. MiXCR, applied by TCRdb to the 5' RACE reads, yields one record per CDR3 protein. The sample records under 250,000 distinct CDR3 sequences, roughly a third being singletons. The sample taken for sequencing was blood, either unsorted or a sorted T cell fraction (not recorded which). The receptors were gathered from a male donor with ankylosing spondylitis or in good health (not recorded which). The CDR3 runs from the conserved cysteine through the conserved F or W. The D gene is left open where the match is weak. The size of a clone is reported for some rows only, either as once, few or many, or as a class for expanded clones.

clone size	J gene	D gene	V gene	CDR3 protein	CDR3 DNA
NA	TRBJ2-7	NA	TRBV20-1	CSAEGSSVIGEQYF	TGCAGTGCAGAAGGCAGCTCAGTAATCGGCGAGCAGTACTTC
NA	TRBJ2-1	NA	TRBV11-1	CASSLALVSYNEQFF	TGTGCCAGCAGCTTAGCGTTGGTCAGCTACAATGAGCAGTTCTTC
NA	TRBJ2-4	TRBD2	TRBV7-9	CASSFGTSRAGNIQYF	TGTGCCAGCAGCTTCGGGACTAGCAGAGCCGGAAACATTCAGTACTTC
NA	TRBJ2-7	NA	TRBV20-1	CSARDGQGGIEQYF	TGCAGTGCTAGAGATGGACAGGGAGGGATCGAGCAGTACTTC
NA	TRBJ2-5	NA	TRBV10-3	CAISKDSQETQYF	TGTGCCATCAGTAAGGACAGCCAAGAGACCCAGTACTTC
few	TRBJ1-6	NA	TRBV6-1	CASSLWQATTTGSPLHF	TGTGCCAGCAGCCTCTGGCAGGCGACTACCACGGGTTCACCCCTCCACTTT
few	TRBJ2-1	TRBD2	TRBV12-3/TRBV12-4	CASSPRLAGGHNEQFF	TGTGCCAGCAGTCCCCGACTAGCGGGGGGGCACAATGAGCAGTTCTTC
NA	TRBJ2-1	NA	TRBV29-1	CSVRMGAYNEQFF	TGCAGCGTACGCATGGGGGCCTACAATGAGCAGTTCTTC
many	TRBJ2-3	NA	TRBV7-2	CASSLSGTHTQYF	TGTGCCAGCAGCTTATCTGGGACGCATACGCAGTATTTT
NA	TRBJ2-1	TRBD2	TRBV29-1	CSVEEDLAGNEQFF	TGCAGCGTTGAAGAGGACCTAGCGGGGAATGAGCAGTTCTTC
NA	TRBJ1-5	NA	TRBV24-1	CATSDLSQDHSNQPQHF	TGTGCCACCAGTGATTTAAGCCAAGACCATAGCAATCAGCCCCAGCATTTT
NA	TRBJ1-2	NA	TRBV12-3/TRBV12-4	CASSSGWYGYTF	TGTGCCAGCAGTTCCGGATGGTATGGCTACACCTTC
few	TRBJ2-2	TRBD1	TRBV6-1	CASRWDRNTGELFF	TGTGCCAGCAGATGGGACAGGAACACCGGGGAGCTGTTTTTT
NA	TRBJ2-1	NA	TRBV9	CASSPFVGSSYNEQFF	TGTGCCAGCAGCCCTTTCGTGGGGAGCTCCTACAATGAGCAGTTCTTC
few	TRBJ2-3	NA	TRBV20-1	CSARPDGASTDTQYF	TGCAGTGCTAGACCCGACGGGGCTAGCACAGATACGCAGTATTTT
NA	TRBJ2-7	NA	TRBV5-1	CASSLAQVAGEQYF	TGCGCCAGCAGCTTGGCCCAGGTGGCCGGCGAGCAGTACTTC
NA	TRBJ2-7	TRBD1	TRBV5-6	CASSPIMGQGYEQYF	TGTGCCAGCAGCCCTATTATGGGACAGGGCTACGAGCAGTACTTC
NA	TRBJ2-5	NA	TRBV6-2/TRBV6-3	CASSLYRETQYF	TGTGCCAGCAGCCTCTACCGAGAGACCCAGTACTTC
NA	TRBJ2-7	NA	TRBV7-8	CASSKTSGNSYEQYF	TGTGCCAGCAGCAAAACCTCCGGGAACTCCTACGAGCAGTACTTC
few	TRBJ2-2	NA	TRBV12-3/TRBV12-4	CASSLVQELFF	TGTGCCAGCAGTTTAGTACAAGAGCTGTTTTTT
few	TRBJ2-6	TRBD1	TRBV5-1	CASSFWQGAPGANVLTF	TGCGCCAGCAGCTTTTGGCAGGGGGCCCCTGGGGCCAACGTCCTGACTTTC
once	TRBJ1-5	NA	TRBV20-1	CSAPAGGPGPQHF	TGCAGTGCCCCGGCAGGCGGCCCAGGGCCCCAGCATTTT
NA	TRBJ2-7	TRBD1	TRBV5-6	CASTSQGAISYEQYF	TGTGCCAGCACCTCTCAGGGGGCTATATCCTACGAGCAGTACTTC
NA	TRBJ2-5	NA	TRBV7-7	CASCLYPMETQYF	TGTGCTAGCTGCTTATACCCCATGGAGACCCAGTACTTC
NA	TRBJ2-5	TRBD1	TRBV20-1	CSAVRSGQKQETQYF	TGCAGTGCTGTCCGGTCGGGACAGAAGCAAGAGACCCAGTACTTC
NA	TRBJ2-7	TRBD1	TRBV5-5	CASSSGTGDEQYF	TGTGCCAGCAGCTCCGGGACAGGGGATGAGCAGTACTTC
few	TRBJ2-1	TRBD2	TRBV20-1	CSARVTKSGGAVNEQFF	TGCAGTGCTAGGGTTACTAAAAGCGGGGGGGCGGTCAATGAGCAGTTCTTC
NA	TRBJ1-2	NA	TRBV7-9	CASSSISPNYGYTF	TGTGCCAGCAGCTCCATATCCCCTAACTATGGCTACACCTTC
few	TRBJ2-3	NA	TRBV5-6	CASSLGGRIRDTQYF	TGTGCCAGCAGCTTGGGGGGCCGAATACGAGATACGCAGTATTTT